This TCR beta chain emerged from a study of CD8 T cells in ankylosing spondylitis. Germline V gives CDR1 DFQATT, CDR2 SNEGSKA (reference sequence). The CDR3 contains 13 residues. The trim removed 3 bases at V and 1 base at J, leaving 3 bases unmatched. Generation of TCR beta libraries employed quantitative 5'-RACE incorporating molecular barcodes. MiXCR, run by TCRdb on the 5' RACE reads, gives a single entry per CDR3 protein. Of about 310,000 distinct CDR3 sequences listed, more than 20% are singletons. Study-level results: There was reportedly significant enrichment of clones that were disease-linked in matched ankylosing spondylitis synovial fluid.

This clonotype has at least ten counts. The antigen is not known. Sequenced input: blood, either unsorted or a sorted T cell fraction (not recorded which). The chain couples TRBV20-1 to TRBJ2-7; the match to TRBD1 covers 7 bases. The source is a female donor with ankylosing spondylitis or in good health (not recorded which). The CDR3 loop is CSARDRLSYEQYF. CDR3 DNA: TGCAGTGCTAGGGACAGGTTATCCTACGAGCAGTACTTC.